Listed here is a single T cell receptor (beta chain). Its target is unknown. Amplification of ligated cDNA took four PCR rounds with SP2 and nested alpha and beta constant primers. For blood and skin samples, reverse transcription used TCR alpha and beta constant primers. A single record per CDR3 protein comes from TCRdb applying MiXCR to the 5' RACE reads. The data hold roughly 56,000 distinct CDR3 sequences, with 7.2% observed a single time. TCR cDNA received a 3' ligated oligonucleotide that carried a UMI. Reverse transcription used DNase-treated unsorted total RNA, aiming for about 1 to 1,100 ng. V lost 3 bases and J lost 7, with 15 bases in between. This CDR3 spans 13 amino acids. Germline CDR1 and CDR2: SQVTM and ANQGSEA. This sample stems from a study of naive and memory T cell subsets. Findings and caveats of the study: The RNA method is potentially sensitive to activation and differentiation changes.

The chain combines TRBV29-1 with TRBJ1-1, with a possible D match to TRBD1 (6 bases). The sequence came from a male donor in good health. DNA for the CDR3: TGCAGCGTTGAGGCCGGACAGCCTATTGAAGCTTTCTTT. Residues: CSVEAGQPIEAFF.